These 20 T cell receptor beta chains were sequenced from one sample in a study of blood T cell repertoires in COVID-19. Sequenced by immunoSEQ multiplex PCR; TCRdb stores in-frame clones only, minus some. The sample lists roughly 60,000 clones, roughly 72% occurring once. The specimen sequenced was peripheral blood. These receptors originate from a woman in her seventies with COVID-19, enrolled during active disease.

The rearrangement joins TRBV4-1 to TRBJ2-4, with 8 bases that match TRBD2. The germline V gene encodes CDR1 MGHRA and CDR2 YSYEKL. This CDR3 comprises 18 residues. V dropped 4 bases and J dropped 0; count of bases not matched to a gene: 11. This CDR3 is CASSPGALAALAKNIQYF. The CDR3 coding sequence is TGCGCCAGCAGCCCCGGGGCACTAGCGGCTTTAGCCAAAAACATTCAGTACTTC.

The sample holds a few counts of this clone. The rearrangement links TRBV27 to TRBJ1-2; TRBD1 matches at 9 bases. From germline, CDR1 is MNHEY and CDR2 SMNVEV (reference sequence). The CDR3 spans 14 residues. After removal of 5 bases from V and 4 bases from J, the junction contained 5 bases not matched to a gene. The CDR3 is CASSITGGGYGYTF. CDR3 coding DNA: TGTGCCAGCAGTATCACAGGGGGCGGCTATGGCTACACCTTC.

The chain has TRBV6-5 and TRBJ1-2; the D gene is possibly TRBD1 (5 bases). The CDR3 contains 15 residues. V was clipped by 0 bases and J by 1 base, with 9 bases between them. The germline V gene encodes CDR1 MNHEY and CDR2 SVGAGI. The CDR3 loop is CASSYSRQGNYGYTF. For the CDR3, the DNA is TGTGCCAGCAGTTACTCGAGGCAGGGTAACTATGGCTACACCTTC.

This chain links TRBV7-2 with TRBJ2-1; the D gene is possibly TRBD2 (5 bases). The CDR3 totals 14 residues. Germline CDR1 and CDR2: SGHTA and FQGNSA. Trimming left V 1 base short and J 11 bases short, with 15 bases between. The CDR3 nucleotides read TGTGCCAGCAGCTTAGGGACTTTTCCCAGAAAGCAGTTCTTC. Amino acid sequence: CASSLGTFPRKQFF.

The chain joins TRBV2 to TRBJ2-1; no clear D gene. CDR1 is SNHLY and CDR2 is FYNNEI in the germline V gene. V dropped 2 bases and J dropped 6 bases, with 11 bases sitting between them. The length of the CDR3 is 14 residues. CDR3 sequence: CASSESGRLNEQFF. The CDR3 bases are TGTGCCAGCAGTGAAAGTGGCAGACTCAATGAGCAGTTCTTC.

This sequence joins TRBV7-9 and TRBJ2-1; 12 bases are a match to TRBD1. J lost 4 bases, V lost 3 bases, and 10 bases had no gene match. CDR1 is SEHNR and CDR2 is FQNEAQ in the germline V gene (reference sequence). This CDR3 contains 18 residues. The CDR3 loop is CASSLGQGAVSVYNEQFF. The CDR3 DNA sequence: TGTGCCAGCAGCTTGGGACAGGGGGCGGTGTCGGTATACAATGAGCAGTTCTTC.

The rearrangement links TRBV7-6 to TRBJ1-5, with D unclear. In germline, CDR1 is SGHVS, CDR2 FNYEAQ. This CDR3 has 16 amino acids. V lost 1 base and J lost 0, with 10 bases in between. DNA of the CDR3: TGTGCCAGCAGCTTAGGGAGGGCAGGTAGCAATCAGCCCCAGCATTTT. Translating gives CASSLGRAGSNQPQHF.

The chain is built from TRBV4-3 and TRBJ2-1; TRBD2 aligns across 10 bases. CDR3 length equals 15 residues. After removal of 1 base from V and 9 bases from J, the junction contained 6 bases not matched to a gene. Germline loops: CDR1 LGHNA, CDR2 YSLEER. The CDR3, as DNA: TGCGCCAGCAGCCAAGCCGGGACTAGCGAACGTGAGCAGTTCTTC. Translated: CASSQAGTSEREQFF.

Only a few counts were recorded for this clone. The chain has TRBV6-5 and TRBJ1-6; 9 nucleotides line up with TRBD1. There are 14 residues in the CDR3. V lost 6 bases, J lost 7 bases, and 4 bases stayed unmatched. Germline V lookup: CDR1 MNHEY, CDR2 SVGAGI. The CDR3, as DNA: TGTGCCAGCAGACCCGACAGGGGGAATTCACCCCTCCACTTT. Its protein is CASRPDRGNSPLHF.

The chain combines TRBV12-3 or TRBV12-4 with TRBJ2-1; 7 nucleotides line up with TRBD2. The CDR3 runs 12 residues. Losses at the gene ends were 6 bases for V and 7 bases for J; bases not matched to a gene: 3. The CDR3 here is CASSLGGNEQFF. CDR3 DNA: TGTGCCAGCAGCCTCGGGGGGAATGAGCAGTTCTTC.

In the case of this clone: A junction boundary mismatches the germline segment, possibly from a read error. The DNA for the CDR3 is TGTGCCAGCAGTTTACGGCGGCGGTTC. It codes for CASSLRRRF. The chain couples TRBV27 to TRBJ1-2; D call uncertain. The germline CDR1 and CDR2 sequences are MNHEY and SMNVEV (reference sequence). The CDR3 spans 9 residues.

V usage is TRBV19 and J usage is TRBJ1-4; no firm D call. Germline loops: CDR1 LNHDA, CDR2 SQIVND (reference sequence). With 0 bases removed from V and 0 bases from J, the gap between germline ends came to 5 bases. The CDR3 spans 15 residues. The CDR3 DNA reads TGTGCCAGTAGTATAGATTTAGCAACTAATGAAAAACTGTTTTTT. It specifies CASSIDLATNEKLFF. The entire variable domain, with the rest obtained from reference TRBV19 and TRBJ1-4, is as follows: DGGITQSPKYLFRKEGQNVTLSCEQNLNHDAMYWYRQDPGQGLRLIYYSQIVNDFQKGDIAEGYSVSREKKESFPLTVTSAQKNPTAFYLCASSIDLATNEKLFFGSGTQLSVL.

The DNA of the CDR3 is TGTGCCATCAGTGTTGGACAGGCGGTAGTCGGCTACACCTTC. Its translation: CAISVGQAVVGYTF. The chain is built from TRBV10-3 and TRBJ1-2, with 7 bases matching TRBD1. The CDR3 consists of 14 residues. CDR1 ENHRY and CDR2 SYGVKD come from the germline V gene. J lost 8 bases, V lost 4 bases, and 10 bases had no gene match.

This clone was counted once. The chain combines TRBV19 with TRBJ2-5, with D hard to call. CDR3 length: 15 residues. Between the trimmed V and J ends, which lost 1 base and 2 bases, there was a span of 11 bases. The germline V gene encodes CDR1 LNHDA and CDR2 SQIVND (reference sequence). Here the CDR3 reads CASSIGAVRQETQYF. The CDR3 bases are TGTGCCAGTAGTATAGGGGCAGTGCGACAAGAGACCCAGTACTTC.

The chain is built from TRBV7-2 and TRBJ2-1; 7 positions match TRBD2. Germline values: CDR1 SGHTA, CDR2 FQGNSA. This CDR3 spans 15 amino acids. J lost 0 bases, V lost 8 bases, and 7 bases had no gene match. CDR3 coding DNA: TGTGCCAGCTGCCTCGGGGGGAGCTCCTACAATGAGCAGTTCTTC. Residues: CASCLGGSSYNEQFF.

This chain links TRBV3-1 (or the pseudogene TRBV3-2) with TRBJ2-1; TRBD2 matches 10 bases. Germline V gene data show CDR1 as LGHDT and CDR2 as YNNKEL (reference sequence). This CDR3 has 15 amino acids. V shed 5 bases, J shed 4 bases, and the junction held 5 bases outside the gene matches. CDR3: CASSFGTSEYNEQFF. CDR3 DNA sequence: TGTGCCAGCAGCTTTGGGACTAGCGAGTACAATGAGCAGTTCTTC.

V and J are TRBV7-9 and TRBJ1-1; D uncertain. The germline V gene encodes CDR1 SEHNR and CDR2 FQNEAQ (reference sequence). The germline V and J ends were trimmed by 6 bases and 6 bases, with 8 bases remaining between them. The CDR3 covers 11 residues. The CDR3 region has the DNA TGTGCCAGCAGATCCAGTGCTGAAGCTTTCTTT. This codes for CASRSSAEAFF.

V gene TRBV19 combines with J gene TRBJ1-2; D unresolved. V was trimmed by 5 bases and J by 3 bases, leaving 10 bases between them. The CDR3 is 13 residues long. The germline V gene has CDR1 LNHDA and CDR2 SQIVND (reference sequence). This chain's CDR3 is CASSALLDYGYTF. For the CDR3, the DNA is TGTGCCAGTAGTGCCCTATTAGACTATGGCTACACCTTC.

This clone showed up just once. The chain links TRBV27 to TRBJ1-1, with a weak D call TRBD1 (6 bases). V dropped 1 base and J dropped 0 bases, with 18 bases sitting between them. Germline CDR1 MNHEY, CDR2 SMNVEV (reference sequence). CDR3 length: 18 amino acids. Here the CDR3 reads CASSLYAGTLSMNTEAFF. CDR3 nucleotides: TGTGCCAGCAGTTTATATGCCGGGACATTATCCATGAACACTGAAGCTTTCTTT.

This clone occurred once. The chain links TRBV9 to TRBJ1-1; TRBD1 might be the D (5 bases). There are 17 residues in the CDR3. Germline V gene sequence: CDR1 SGDLS, CDR2 YYNGEE. V gave up 3 bases and J gave up 2 bases, with 20 bases separating them. This CDR3 reads CASSGGDGGLGNTEAFF. The DNA of the CDR3 is TGTGCCAGCAGCGGGGGGGACGGCGGCTTAGGAAACACTGAAGCTTTCTTT.